This T cell receptor beta chain was profiled in a study of cytomegalovirus exposure and HLA in healthy donors. There are 12 residues in the CDR3. Germline-derived CDR1 and CDR2 are SGHTA and FQGNSA. Trimming took off 8 bases at V and 4 bases at J, with 12 bases between the two ends. In the PCR, 60 Vbeta and 13 Jbeta primers were used. TCRdb's copy holds only in-frame clones and misses some; the assay was immunoSEQ multiplex PCR. This sample contains 80,000 to 100,000 clones. J is TRBJ2-7 and V is TRBV7-2; tentative D call: TRBD1 (5 bases). The sequencing input was PBMCs. This clonotype originated in a woman aged 30 to 39 in good health and CMV-seronegative. The CDR3 loop reads CASSDTRYEQYF. CDR3 DNA sequence: TGTGCCAGCTCGGACACAAGATACGAGCAGTACTTC. The full variable domain, rest sourced from reference TRBV7-2 and TRBJ2-7, is GAGVSQSPSNKVTEKGKDVELRCDPISGHTALYWYRQSLGQGLEFLIYFQGNSAPDKSGLPSDRFSAERTGGSVSTLTIQRTQQEDSAVYLCASSDTRYEQYFGPGTRLTVT.